The present T cell receptor (beta chain) was sequenced within a study of OX40 agonist ivuxolimab in advanced cancers. The V end was cut by 6 bases, the J end by 0 bases, with 13 bases between. CDR3 length: 14 amino acids. Germline loops: CDR1 SGHRS, CDR2 YFSETQ. Profiled with immunoSEQ multiplex PCR; TCRdb holds only in-frame clones, not every one. This repertoire shows about 90,000 clones, just under 90% found once; its top ten account for around 7.4%. The sample in question was CD4+ or CD8+ T cells sorted from blood, obtained in a trial of the OX40 agonist ivuxolimab. V and J are TRBV5-1 and TRBJ2-7, with D possibly being TRBD1 or TRBD2 (5 bases each). This TCR was sampled from an adult with an advanced solid tumor such as melanoma, head and neck, liver or kidney cancer. CDR3 bases: TGCGCCAGCACCTCTGAGGGGCTCTCCTACGAGCAGTACTTC. Its protein is CASTSEGLSYEQYF.